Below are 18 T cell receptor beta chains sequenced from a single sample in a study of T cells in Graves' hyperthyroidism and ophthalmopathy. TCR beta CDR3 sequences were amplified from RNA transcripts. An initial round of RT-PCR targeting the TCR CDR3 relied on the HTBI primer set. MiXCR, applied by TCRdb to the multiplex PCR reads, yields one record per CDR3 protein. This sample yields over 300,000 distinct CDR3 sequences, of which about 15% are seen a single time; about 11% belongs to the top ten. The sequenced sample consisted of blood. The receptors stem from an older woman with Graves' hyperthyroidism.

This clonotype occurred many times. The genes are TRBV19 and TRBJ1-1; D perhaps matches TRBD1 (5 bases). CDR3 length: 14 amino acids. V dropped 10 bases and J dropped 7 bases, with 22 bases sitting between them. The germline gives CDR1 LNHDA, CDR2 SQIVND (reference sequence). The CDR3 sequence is CATSVGVSRVEAFF. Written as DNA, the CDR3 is TGTGCCACCTCCGTGGGGGTCTCTCGAGTTGAAGCTTTCTTT.

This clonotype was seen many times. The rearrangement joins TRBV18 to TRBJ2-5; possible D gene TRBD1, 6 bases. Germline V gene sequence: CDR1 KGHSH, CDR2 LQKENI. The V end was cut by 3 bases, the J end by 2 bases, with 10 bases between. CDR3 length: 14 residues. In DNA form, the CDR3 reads TGTGCCAGCTCACCGGGGGCAGAACAAGAGACCCAGTACTTC. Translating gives CASSPGAEQETQYF.

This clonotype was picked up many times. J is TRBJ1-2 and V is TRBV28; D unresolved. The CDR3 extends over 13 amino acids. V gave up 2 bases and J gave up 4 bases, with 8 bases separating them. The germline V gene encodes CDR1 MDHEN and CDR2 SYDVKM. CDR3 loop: CASSLEAGYGYTF. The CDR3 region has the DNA TGTGCCAGCAGTTTAGAGGCCGGCTATGGCTACACCTTC.

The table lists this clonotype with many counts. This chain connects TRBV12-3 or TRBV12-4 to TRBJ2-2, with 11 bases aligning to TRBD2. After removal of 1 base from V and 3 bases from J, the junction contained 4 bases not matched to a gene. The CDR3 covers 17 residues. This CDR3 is CASSLGELAGDTGELFF. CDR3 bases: TGTGCCAGCAGTTTAGGGGAACTAGCGGGAGACACCGGGGAGCTGTTTTTT.

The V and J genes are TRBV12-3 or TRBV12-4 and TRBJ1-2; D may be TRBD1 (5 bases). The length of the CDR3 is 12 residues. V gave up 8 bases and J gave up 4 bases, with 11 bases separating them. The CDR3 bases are TGTGCCAGCCGGCTAGGGACCTATGGCTACACCTTC. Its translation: CASRLGTYGYTF.

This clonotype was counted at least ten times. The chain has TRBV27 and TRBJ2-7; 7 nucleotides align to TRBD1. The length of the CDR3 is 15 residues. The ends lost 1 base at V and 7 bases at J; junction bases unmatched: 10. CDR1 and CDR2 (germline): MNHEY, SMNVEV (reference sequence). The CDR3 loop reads CASSLYPRGPKEQYF. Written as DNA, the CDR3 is TGTGCCAGCAGTTTATATCCTAGGGGGCCGAAGGAGCAGTACTTC.

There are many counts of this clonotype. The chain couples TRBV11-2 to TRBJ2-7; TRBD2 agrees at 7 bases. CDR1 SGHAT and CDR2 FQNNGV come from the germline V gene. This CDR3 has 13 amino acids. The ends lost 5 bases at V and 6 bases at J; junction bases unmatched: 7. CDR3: CASSSGTITEQYF. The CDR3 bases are TGTGCCAGCAGCAGCGGGACGATAACCGAGCAGTACTTC.

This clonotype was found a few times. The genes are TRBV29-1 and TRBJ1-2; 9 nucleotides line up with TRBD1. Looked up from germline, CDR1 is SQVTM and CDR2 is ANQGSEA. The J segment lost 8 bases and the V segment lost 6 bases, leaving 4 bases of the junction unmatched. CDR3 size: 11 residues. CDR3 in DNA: TGCAGCGTCGCCGGGACAGGGGGCTACACCTTC. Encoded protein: CSVAGTGGYTF.

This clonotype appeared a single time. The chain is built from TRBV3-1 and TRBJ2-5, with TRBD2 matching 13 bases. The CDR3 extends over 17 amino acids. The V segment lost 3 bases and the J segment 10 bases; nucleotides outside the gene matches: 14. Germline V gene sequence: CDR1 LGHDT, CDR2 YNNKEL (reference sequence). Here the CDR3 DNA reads TGTGCCAGCAGCCAGGGAGGGGGACTAGCGGGATCAGGGATCCAGTACTTC. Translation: CASSQGGGLAGSGIQYF.

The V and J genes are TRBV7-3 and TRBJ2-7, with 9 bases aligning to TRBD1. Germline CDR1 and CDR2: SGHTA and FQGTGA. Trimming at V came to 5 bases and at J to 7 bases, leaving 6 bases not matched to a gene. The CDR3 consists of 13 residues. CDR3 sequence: CASSRDRVSEQYF. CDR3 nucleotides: TGTGCCAGCAGCCGGGACAGGGTGAGTGAGCAGTACTTC.

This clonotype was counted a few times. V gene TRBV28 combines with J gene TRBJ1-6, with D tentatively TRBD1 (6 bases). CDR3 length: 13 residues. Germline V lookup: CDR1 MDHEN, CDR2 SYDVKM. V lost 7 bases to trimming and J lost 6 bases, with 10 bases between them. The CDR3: CASTGHLNSPLHF. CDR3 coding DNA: TGTGCCAGCACGGGACACCTTAATTCACCCCTCCACTTT.

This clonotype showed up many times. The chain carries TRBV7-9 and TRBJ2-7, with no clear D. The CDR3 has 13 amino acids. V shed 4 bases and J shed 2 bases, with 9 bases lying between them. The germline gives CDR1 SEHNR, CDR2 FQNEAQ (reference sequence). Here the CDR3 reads CASSSTYAYEQYF. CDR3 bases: TGTGCCAGCAGCTCTACTTATGCCTACGAGCAGTACTTC.

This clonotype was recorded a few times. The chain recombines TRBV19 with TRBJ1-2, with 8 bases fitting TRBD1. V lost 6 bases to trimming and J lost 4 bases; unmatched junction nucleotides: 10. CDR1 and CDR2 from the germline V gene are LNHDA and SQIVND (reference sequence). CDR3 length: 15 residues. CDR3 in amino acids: CASREGTGSIYGYTF. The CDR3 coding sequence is TGTGCCAGTAGGGAGGGGACAGGATCAATCTATGGCTACACCTTC.

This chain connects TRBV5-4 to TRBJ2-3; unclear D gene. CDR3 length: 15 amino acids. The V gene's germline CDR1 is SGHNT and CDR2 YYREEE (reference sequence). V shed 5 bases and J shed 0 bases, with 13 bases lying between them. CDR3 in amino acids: CASRPEAASTDTQYF. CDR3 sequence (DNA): TGTGCCAGCAGACCCGAGGCGGCGAGCACAGATACGCAGTATTTT.

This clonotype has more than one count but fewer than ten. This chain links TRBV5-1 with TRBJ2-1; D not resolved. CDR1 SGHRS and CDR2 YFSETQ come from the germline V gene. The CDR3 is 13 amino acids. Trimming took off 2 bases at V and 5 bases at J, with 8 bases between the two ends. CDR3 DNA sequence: TGCGCCAGCAGCTTTGTCGAGAACAATGAGCAGTTCTTC. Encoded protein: CASSFVENNEQFF.

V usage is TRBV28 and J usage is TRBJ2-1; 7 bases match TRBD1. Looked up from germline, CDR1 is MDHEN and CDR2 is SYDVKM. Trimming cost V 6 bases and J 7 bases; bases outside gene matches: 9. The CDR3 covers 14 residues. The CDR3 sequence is CASSVAEGANEQFF. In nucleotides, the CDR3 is TGTGCCAGCAGCGTAGCTGAGGGGGCAAATGAGCAGTTCTTC.

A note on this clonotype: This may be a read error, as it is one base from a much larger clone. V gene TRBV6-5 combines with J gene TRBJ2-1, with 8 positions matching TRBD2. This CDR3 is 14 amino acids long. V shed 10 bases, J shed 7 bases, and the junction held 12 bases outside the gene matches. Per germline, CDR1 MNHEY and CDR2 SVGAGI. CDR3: CANSYGGLGNEQFF. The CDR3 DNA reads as TGTGCCAACAGCTACGGGGGACTAGGGAATGAGCAGTTCTTC.

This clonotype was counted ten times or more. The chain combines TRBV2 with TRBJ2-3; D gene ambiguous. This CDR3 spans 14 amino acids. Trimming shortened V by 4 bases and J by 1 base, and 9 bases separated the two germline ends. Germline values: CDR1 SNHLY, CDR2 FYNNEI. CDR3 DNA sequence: TGTGCCAGCAGTGTTCGCAGGCGCACAGATACGCAGTATTTT. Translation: CASSVRRRTDTQYF.